The 2 T cell receptor beta chains below come from one sample, sequenced in a study of metastatic and nonmetastatic thyroid tumors. TCRdb re-called the PCR reads through MiXCR. This sample has roughly 36,000 clones; about a tenth occur once, and the top ten carry around 15%. No treatment had been given to any patient before thyroid surgery. The source material was blood. The origin of the receptors is a female donor with papillary thyroid cancer or a benign thyroid nodule (not recorded which). Some clones in this sample may be carry-over from other donors' samples.

This clone was counted ten times or more. The chain recombines TRBV5-4 with TRBJ2-1, with 7 positions matching TRBD2. CDR3 length: 15 amino acids. Trimming removed 4 bases from V and 2 bases from J; junction bases left unmatched: 6. The germline V gene encodes CDR1 SGHNT and CDR2 YYREEE (reference sequence). The CDR3 spells CASSILAEAYNEQFF. Written as DNA, the CDR3 is TGTGCCAGCAGCATCCTAGCGGAGGCCTACAATGAGCAGTTCTTC.

This clone showed up many times. The chain uses TRBV19 and TRBJ2-7; a weak D match, TRBD2 (6 bases). Germline V gene data show CDR1 as LNHDA and CDR2 as SQIVND (reference sequence). The CDR3 runs 14 residues. The V and J ends lost 5 bases and 0 bases respectively, with 11 bases between them. The DNA for the CDR3 is TGTGCCAGTAGTGGGGGGACTGCCTCCTACGAGCAGTACTTC. Its translation is CASSGGTASYEQYF.